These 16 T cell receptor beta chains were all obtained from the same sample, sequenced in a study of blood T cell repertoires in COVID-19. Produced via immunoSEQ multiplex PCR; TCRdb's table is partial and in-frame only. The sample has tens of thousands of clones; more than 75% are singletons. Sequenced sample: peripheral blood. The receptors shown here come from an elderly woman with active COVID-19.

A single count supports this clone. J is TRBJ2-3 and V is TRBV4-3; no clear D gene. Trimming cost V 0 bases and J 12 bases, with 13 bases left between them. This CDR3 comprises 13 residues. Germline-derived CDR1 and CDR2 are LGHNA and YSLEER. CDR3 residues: CASSQDRTDPQYF. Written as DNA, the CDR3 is TGCGCCAGCAGCCAAGACAGAACAGATCCCCAGTATTTT.

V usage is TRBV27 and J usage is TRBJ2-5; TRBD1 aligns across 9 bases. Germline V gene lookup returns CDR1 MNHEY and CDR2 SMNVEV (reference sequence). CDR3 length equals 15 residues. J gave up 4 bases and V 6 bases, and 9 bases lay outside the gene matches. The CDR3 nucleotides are TGTGCCAGCAGCCCCTGGGACAGGGTCACAGAGACCCAGTACTTC. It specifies CASSPWDRVTETQYF.

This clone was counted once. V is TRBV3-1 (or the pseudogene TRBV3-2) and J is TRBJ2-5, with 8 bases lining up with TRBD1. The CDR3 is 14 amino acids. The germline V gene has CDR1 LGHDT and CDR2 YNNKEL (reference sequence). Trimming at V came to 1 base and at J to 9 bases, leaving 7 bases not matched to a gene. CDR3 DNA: TGTGCCAGCAGCCAAGGCAGGGGGCTCTTGTCCCAGTACTTC. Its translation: CASSQGRGLLSQYF.

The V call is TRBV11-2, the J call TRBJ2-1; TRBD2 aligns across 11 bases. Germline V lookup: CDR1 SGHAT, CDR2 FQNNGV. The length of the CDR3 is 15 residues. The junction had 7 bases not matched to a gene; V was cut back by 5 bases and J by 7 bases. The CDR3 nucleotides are TGTGCCAGCAGCCAACTAGCGGGAGCTATGAATGAGCAGTTCTTC. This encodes CASSQLAGAMNEQFF.

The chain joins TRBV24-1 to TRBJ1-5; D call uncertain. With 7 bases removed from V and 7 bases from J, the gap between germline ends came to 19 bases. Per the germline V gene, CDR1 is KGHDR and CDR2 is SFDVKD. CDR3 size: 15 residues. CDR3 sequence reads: CATSSGSGIEQPQHF. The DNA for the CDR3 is TGTGCCACCAGCTCCGGGAGTGGAATCGAGCAGCCCCAGCATTTT.

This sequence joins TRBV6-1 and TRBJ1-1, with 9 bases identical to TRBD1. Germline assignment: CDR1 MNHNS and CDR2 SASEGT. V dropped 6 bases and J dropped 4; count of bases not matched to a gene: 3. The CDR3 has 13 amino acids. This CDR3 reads CASRPQGATEAFF. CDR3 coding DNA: TGTGCCAGCAGACCACAGGGGGCCACTGAAGCTTTCTTT.

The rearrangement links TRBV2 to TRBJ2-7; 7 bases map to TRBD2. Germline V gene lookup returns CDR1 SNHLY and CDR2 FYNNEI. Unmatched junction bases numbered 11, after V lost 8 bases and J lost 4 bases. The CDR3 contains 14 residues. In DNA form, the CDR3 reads TGTGCCAGCGGGCGGGGGACGCCTAAGTACGAGCAGTACTTC. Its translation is CASGRGTPKYEQYF.

CDR3 in DNA: TGTGCCAGCAAGGGACAGGGTGTTAATTACGAGCAGTACTTC. Its translation: CASKGQGVNYEQYF. The chain is built from TRBV2 and TRBJ2-7; 9 bases fit TRBD1. Looked up from germline, CDR1 is SNHLY and CDR2 is FYNNEI. The length of the CDR3 is 14 residues. Trimming cost V 7 bases and J 4 bases; bases outside gene matches: 8.

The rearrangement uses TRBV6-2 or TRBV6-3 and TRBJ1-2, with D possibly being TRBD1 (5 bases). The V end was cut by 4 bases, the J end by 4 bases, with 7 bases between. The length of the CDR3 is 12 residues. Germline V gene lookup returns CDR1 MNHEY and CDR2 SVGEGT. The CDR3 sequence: CASSFDSYGYTF. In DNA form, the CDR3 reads TGTGCCAGCAGTTTCGACAGCTATGGCTACACCTTC.

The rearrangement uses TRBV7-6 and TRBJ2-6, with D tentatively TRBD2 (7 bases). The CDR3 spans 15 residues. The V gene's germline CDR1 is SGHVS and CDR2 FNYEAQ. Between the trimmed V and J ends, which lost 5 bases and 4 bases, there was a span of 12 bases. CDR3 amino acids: CASSGGGSGANVLTF. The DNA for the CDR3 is TGTGCCAGCAGCGGCGGGGGCTCCGGGGCCAACGTCCTGACTTTC.

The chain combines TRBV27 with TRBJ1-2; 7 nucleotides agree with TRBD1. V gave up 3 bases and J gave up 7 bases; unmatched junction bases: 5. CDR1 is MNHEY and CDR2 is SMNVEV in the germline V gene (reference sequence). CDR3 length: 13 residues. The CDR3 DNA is TGTGCCAGCAGTTTCATAGACAGGGCTGGCTACACCTTC. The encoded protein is CASSFIDRAGYTF.

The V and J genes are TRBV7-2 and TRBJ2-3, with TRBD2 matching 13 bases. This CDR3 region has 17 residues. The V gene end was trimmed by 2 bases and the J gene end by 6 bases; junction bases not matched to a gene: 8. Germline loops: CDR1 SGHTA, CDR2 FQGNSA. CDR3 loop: CASSLWTSGRGSDTQYF. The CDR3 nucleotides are TGTGCCAGCAGCTTATGGACTAGCGGGAGAGGCTCCGATACGCAGTATTTT.

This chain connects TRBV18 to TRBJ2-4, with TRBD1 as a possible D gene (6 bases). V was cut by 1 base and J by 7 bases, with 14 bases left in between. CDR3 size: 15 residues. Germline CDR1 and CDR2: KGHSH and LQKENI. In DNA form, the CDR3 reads TGTGCCAGCTCACCACTACCCCAGGGGCCGAACATTCAGTACTTC. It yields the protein CASSPLPQGPNIQYF.

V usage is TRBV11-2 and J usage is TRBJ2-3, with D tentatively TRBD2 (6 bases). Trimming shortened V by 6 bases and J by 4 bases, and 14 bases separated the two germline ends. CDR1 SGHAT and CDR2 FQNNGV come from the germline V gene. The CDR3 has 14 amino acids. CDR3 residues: CASSPGGGADTQYF. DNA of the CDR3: TGTGCCAGCAGTCCCGGAGGAGGGGCAGATACGCAGTATTTT.

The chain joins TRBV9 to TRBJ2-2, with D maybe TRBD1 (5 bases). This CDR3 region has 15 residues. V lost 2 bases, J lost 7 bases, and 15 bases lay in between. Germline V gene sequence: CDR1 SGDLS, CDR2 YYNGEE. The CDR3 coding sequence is TGTGCCAGCAGCGTTGCCAGGGCCCTTAGCGGGGAGCTGTTTTTT. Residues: CASSVARALSGELFF.

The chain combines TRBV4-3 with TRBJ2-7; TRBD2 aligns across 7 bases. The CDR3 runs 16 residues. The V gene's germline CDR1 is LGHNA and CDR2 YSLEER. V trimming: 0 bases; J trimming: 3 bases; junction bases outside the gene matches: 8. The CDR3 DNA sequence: TGCGCCAGCAGCCAAGAGAGCGGGACCCCTCTCTACGAGCAGTACTTC. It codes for CASSQESGTPLYEQYF.